One and the same sample provided the 16 T cell receptor beta chains below, sequenced in a study of cytomegalovirus exposure and HLA in healthy donors. Amplification used 60 Vbeta primers and 13 Jbeta primers. Assay used: immunoSEQ multiplex PCR; TCRdb lists only in-frame clones, some missing. The sample consists of over 100,000 clones, around four fifths of them appearing once. Sequenced input: PBMCs. These receptor sequences come from a man aged 35 to 55 in good health and CMV-seronegative.

The V and J genes are TRBV5-1 and TRBJ2-5, with 8 bases fitting TRBD2. Trimming cost V 4 bases and J 5 bases; bases outside gene matches: 7. The germline gives CDR1 SGHRS, CDR2 YFSETQ. This CDR3 spans 14 amino acids. CDR3 sequence (DNA): TGCGCCAGCAGCCCGCGGGGGGCCCGGGAGACCCAGTACTTC. Translated: CASSPRGARETQYF.

V usage is TRBV7-9 and J usage is TRBJ2-1; 8 bases match TRBD1. The V and J ends lost 4 bases and 14 bases, in that order; junction bases with no gene match: 10. Germline values: CDR1 SEHNR, CDR2 FQNEAQ (reference sequence). The CDR3 covers 13 residues. This chain's CDR3 is CASSSRIGQGEFF. In DNA, the CDR3 is TGTGCCAGCAGCTCGAGGATTGGACAGGGTGAGTTCTTC. Complete variable domain (other parts from reference TRBV7-9 and TRBJ2-1): DTGVSQNPRHKITKRGQNVTFRCDPISEHNRLYWYRQTLGQGPEFLTYFQNEAQLEKSRLLSDRFSAERPKGSFSTLEIQRTEQGDSAMYLCASSSRIGQGEFFGPGTRLTVL.

The rearrangement joins TRBV27 to TRBJ2-1; 7 nucleotides agree with TRBD2. CDR1 MNHEY and CDR2 SMNVEV come from the germline V gene (reference sequence). The CDR3 runs 15 residues. The CDR3 loop reads CVSLGGGSSYNEQFF. The DNA of the CDR3 is TGTGTCAGTTTGGGGGGGGGAAGCTCCTACAATGAGCAGTTCTTC.

The V and J genes are TRBV4-3 and TRBJ2-7; 9 bases match TRBD1. CDR1 LGHNA and CDR2 YSLEER come from the germline V gene. The CDR3 is made up of 16 amino acids. V lost 4 bases to trimming and J lost 6 bases; unmatched junction nucleotides: 13. DNA of the CDR3: TGCGCCAGCAGCCCTGAGTACAGGGGGCTTTCTCTCGAGCAGTACTTC. It is translated as CASSPEYRGLSLEQYF.

This clone was found a few times. The rearrangement links TRBV2 to TRBJ2-2, with a weak D call TRBD1 (6 bases). Germline V gives CDR1 SNHLY, CDR2 FYNNEI. This CDR3 is built from 19 residues. The germline V and J ends were trimmed by 8 bases and 1 base, with 26 bases remaining between them. The CDR3 DNA is TGTGCCAGCCTTCCCCCCCCCGCGGCGTACAGGGAGAACACCGGGGAGCTGTTTTTT. Translated, it gives CASLPPPAAYRENTGELFF.

The chain couples TRBV4-1 to TRBJ2-3; 10 bases match TRBD2. The CDR3 runs 17 residues. The V gene's germline CDR1 is MGHRA and CDR2 YSYEKL. Trimming took 2 bases from V and 8 from J; bases not matched to a gene: 13. Here the CDR3 DNA reads TGCGCCAGCAGCCAATATTCCTCCGGGACTAGCGTTGGTACGCAGTATTTT. Translated: CASSQYSSGTSVGTQYF.

This clone has a handful of counts. V is TRBV7-2 and J is TRBJ2-7; 7 bases map to TRBD2. The CDR3 consists of 14 residues. V dropped 1 base and J dropped 2; count of bases not matched to a gene: 2. Germline V gene data show CDR1 as SGHTA and CDR2 as FQGNSA. The CDR3 protein is CASSLVTSAYEQYF. In DNA, the CDR3 is TGTGCCAGCAGCTTAGTAACTAGCGCCTACGAGCAGTACTTC.

The chain recombines TRBV7-2 with TRBJ2-7, with 10 bases lining up with TRBD2. The V and J ends lost 5 bases and 2 bases, in that order; junction bases with no gene match: 3. Germline CDR1 reads SGHTA; CDR2 reads FQGNSA. The CDR3 totals 14 residues. DNA for the CDR3: TGTGCCAGCAGCCCCAGCGGGGGGGCCTACGAGCAGTACTTC. It specifies CASSPSGGAYEQYF.

The chain uses TRBV10-3 and TRBJ2-3; possibly TRBD2 for D (6 bases). V lost 0 bases, J lost 3 bases, and 7 bases lay in between. There are 14 residues in the CDR3. The V gene's germline CDR1 is ENHRY and CDR2 SYGVKD. Written as DNA, the CDR3 is TGTGCCATCAGTGAGTCCGGACTAACAGATACGCAGTATTTT. Its protein product is CAISESGLTDTQYF.

This clone appeared once. The CDR3 reads CASSYSGTSNSPLHF. The CDR3 bases are TGTGCCAGCAGTTACTCTGGGACAAGTAATTCACCCCTCCACTTT. This chain links TRBV6-5 with TRBJ1-6; D is perhaps TRBD1 (6 bases). V was clipped by 0 bases and J by 6 bases, with 9 bases between them. This CDR3 has 15 residues. Germline CDR1 MNHEY, CDR2 SVGAGI.

V is TRBV6-1 and J is TRBJ2-1; TRBD2 agrees at 12 bases. The CDR3 contains 16 residues. The germline V gene has CDR1 MNHNS and CDR2 SASEGT. Unmatched junction bases numbered 1, after V lost 1 base and J lost 3 bases. The CDR3 sequence: CASSEGLAGVYNEQFF. The CDR3 DNA follows: TGTGCCAGCAGTGAAGGACTAGCGGGGGTCTACAATGAGCAGTTCTTC.

This clone was observed once. The chain joins TRBV29-1 to TRBJ1-1; D is possibly TRBD1 (6 bases). This CDR3 spans 12 amino acids. V lost 4 bases to trimming and J lost 6 bases, with 12 bases between them. Germline CDR1 is SQVTM and CDR2 is ANQGSEA. CDR3 nucleotide sequence: TGCAGCGTTGGCAGACAGGAACCTGAAGCTTTCTTT. Translating gives CSVGRQEPEAFF.

The genes are TRBV28 and TRBJ1-5, with D perhaps TRBD1 (5 bases). The CDR3 has 14 amino acids. Germline V gives CDR1 MDHEN, CDR2 SYDVKM. Trimming shortened V by 4 bases and J by 0 bases, and 7 bases separated the two germline ends. The CDR3 DNA is TGTGCCAGCAGTTCGGGGGGTAGCAATCAGCCCCAGCATTTT. It translates to CASSSGGSNQPQHF.

This chain connects TRBV30 to TRBJ1-6, with D uncertain. CDR3 length equals 14 residues. V was clipped by 3 bases and J by 8 bases, with 14 bases between them. The germline gives CDR1 GTSNPN, CDR2 SVGIG (reference sequence). In DNA form, the CDR3 reads TGTGCCTGGAGCGTGGAGAACGGCTATTCACCCCTCCACTTT. This codes for CAWSVENGYSPLHF.

The V gene is TRBV9, the J gene TRBJ2-3, with D maybe TRBD2 (5 bases). In germline, CDR1 is SGDLS, CDR2 YYNGEE. The CDR3 length is 15 residues. The V gene lost 2 bases and the J gene lost 0 bases, with 10 bases spanning the gap. CDR3: CASSVPASSTDTQYF. CDR3 nucleotide sequence: TGTGCCAGCAGCGTCCCCGCTAGCAGCACAGATACGCAGTATTTT.

The CDR3 loop is CASSPSGGATGELFF. For the CDR3, the DNA is TGTGCCAGCAGCCCTAGCGGGGGGGCCACCGGGGAGCTGTTTTTT. This sequence joins TRBV2 and TRBJ2-2; TRBD2 agrees at 12 bases. With V trimmed by 6 bases and J by 4 bases, 3 bases remained unmatched. The CDR3 is 15 amino acids. Germline CDR1 is SNHLY and CDR2 is FYNNEI. The whole variable domain, filled in from reference TRBV2 and TRBJ2-2, reads EPEVTQTPSHQVTQMGQEVILRCVPISNHLYFYWYRQILGQKVEFLVSFYNNEISEKSEIFDDQFSVERPDGSNFTLKIRSTKLEDSAMYFCASSPSGGATGELFFGEGSRLTVL.